These 21 T cell receptor beta chains originate from one sample sequenced in a study of blood T cell repertoires in COVID-19. Profiling relied on immunoSEQ multiplex PCR, and the TCRdb table lists in-frame clones only, not all of them. In the table there are some 240,000 clones, 84% of which are singletons. Input material: PBMCs or T cells enriched from blood (not recorded which). All receptors derive from a man aged 25-40 years with acute COVID-19.

The chain employs TRBV2 and TRBJ2-1, with D perhaps matching TRBD2 (6 bases). CDR3 size: 15 residues. Trimming took 8 bases from V and 6 from J, leaving 20 bases between them. The germline gives CDR1 SNHLY, CDR2 FYNNEI. For the CDR3, the DNA is TGTGCCAGCCGTGGGCCGTTGGCTAGCGTCAATGAGCAGTTCTTC. The encoded protein is CASRGPLASVNEQFF. The whole variable domain, filled in from reference TRBV2 and TRBJ2-1, reads EPEVTQTPSHQVTQMGQEVILRCVPISNHLYFYWYRQILGQKVEFLVSFYNNEISEKSEIFDDQFSVERPDGSNFTLKIRSTKLEDSAMYFCASRGPLASVNEQFFGPGTRLTVL.

The J gene is TRBJ1-1, the V gene TRBV27; 10 bases are shared with TRBD1. V gave up 6 bases and J gave up 5 bases; unmatched junction bases: 6. CDR3 length equals 14 residues. Germline V gene sequence: CDR1 MNHEY, CDR2 SMNVEV (reference sequence). DNA of the CDR3: TGTGCCAGCAGGCGACAGGGGGCCGAGACTGAAGCTTTCTTT. Its protein product is CASRRQGAETEAFF.

The chain links TRBV3-1 (or the pseudogene TRBV3-2) to TRBJ1-6; TRBD1 matches at 9 bases. Trimming took 2 bases from V and 9 from J; bases not matched to a gene: 5. The length of the CDR3 is 15 residues. Germline-derived CDR1 and CDR2 are LGHDT and YNNKEL (reference sequence). The CDR3 DNA follows: TGTGCCAGCAGCCAACCGGGACAGGGAGGTTCACCCCTCCACTTT. Translated, it gives CASSQPGQGGSPLHF.

The V and J genes are TRBV13 and TRBJ2-5, with a weak D call TRBD1 (5 bases). The CDR3 consists of 15 residues. Trimming took off 3 bases at V and 1 base at J, with 12 bases between the two ends. The germline V gene has CDR1 PRHDT and CDR2 FYEKMQ (reference sequence). The CDR3 here is CASSLRRQTQETQYF. CDR3 bases: TGTGCCAGCAGCTTGAGGCGACAGACCCAAGAGACCCAGTACTTC.

V gene TRBV28 combines with J gene TRBJ1-4; weak D call: TRBD1 (5 bases). The V gene lost 10 bases and the J gene lost 4 bases, with 16 bases spanning the gap. The CDR3 spans 14 residues. From germline, CDR1 is MDHEN and CDR2 SYDVKM. CDR3 sequence (DNA): TGTGCCACCCATAGGGGTAACGGTAATGAAAAACTGTTTTTT. Translating it yields CATHRGNGNEKLFF.

The sample holds one count of this clone. The chain combines TRBV2 with TRBJ2-2, with D perhaps TRBD1 (5 bases). The V end was cut by 5 bases, the J end by 7 bases, with 26 bases between. CDR3 length: 18 amino acids. Germline V gene sequence: CDR1 SNHLY, CDR2 FYNNEI. CDR3 sequence: CASSSRAQGTSVGGELFF. The CDR3 DNA reads as TGTGCCAGCAGTAGCCGGGCCCAGGGCACCTCCGTCGGCGGGGAGCTGTTTTTT.

The CDR3: CASIKPTRRTDTQYF. CDR3 nucleotides: TGTGCCAGTATTAAACCGACAAGACGCACAGATACGCAGTATTTT. This rearrangement joins TRBV19 to TRBJ2-3; no clear D. V lost 7 bases, J lost 1 base, and 15 bases lay in between. The CDR3 totals 15 residues. Looked up from germline, CDR1 is LNHDA and CDR2 is SQIVND (reference sequence).

This chain links TRBV7-9 with TRBJ2-1; D may be TRBD1 (5 bases). CDR3 length: 13 amino acids. Germline V gene data show CDR1 as SEHNR and CDR2 as FQNEAQ (reference sequence). Trimming stripped 4 bases from V and 6 bases from J, with 10 bases between. CDR3 in DNA: TGTGCCAGCAGCTCAGGACACCCCAATGAGCAGTTCTTC. Its translation is CASSSGHPNEQFF.

V is TRBV3-1 (or the pseudogene TRBV3-2) and J is TRBJ2-1, with a possible D match to TRBD2 (6 bases). The V end was cut by 11 bases, the J end by 5 bases, with 25 bases between. The CDR3 is made up of 16 amino acids. Germline V gene data show CDR1 as LGHDT and CDR2 as YNNKEL (reference sequence). CDR3 in amino acids: CARHPRGGRPHNEQFF. The CDR3 DNA reads as TGTGCCCGCCACCCCCGAGGTGGGAGGCCACACAATGAGCAGTTCTTC.

The chain has TRBV6-4 and TRBJ2-3; 9 bases fit TRBD1. V lost 5 bases to trimming and J lost 8 bases; unmatched junction nucleotides: 8. The germline V gene encodes CDR1 MRHNA and CDR2 SNTAGT. CDR3 size: 14 residues. Here the CDR3 DNA reads TGTGCCAGCAGTCTCACAGGGGGCGGAGGTACGCAGTATTTT. This encodes CASSLTGGGGTQYF.

The chain uses TRBV3-1 (or the pseudogene TRBV3-2) and TRBJ2-3, with TRBD2 matching 8 bases. With V trimmed by 5 bases and J by 6 bases, 13 bases remained unmatched. The CDR3 is 16 residues long. CDR1 and CDR2 from the germline V gene are LGHDT and YNNKEL (reference sequence). CDR3 bases: TGTGCCAGCAGCAAACGAGCGGGGGCCTCCCCGGATACGCAGTATTTT. It encodes CASSKRAGASPDTQYF.

This chain connects TRBV10-3 to TRBJ2-3; TRBD2 agrees at 8 bases. The CDR3 is made up of 12 amino acids. V lost 8 bases and J lost 3; bases outside the gene matches: 1. CDR1 and CDR2 (germline): ENHRY, SYGVKD. CDR3 sequence reads: CAIGGGTDTQYF. CDR3 DNA: TGTGCCATCGGCGGGGGGACAGATACGCAGTATTTT.

The table lists this clone with a few counts. This chain connects TRBV5-7 to TRBJ1-2, with D tentatively TRBD1 (6 bases). TRBV5-7 is an ORF, and what it does is uncertain. V was pared by 4 bases and J by 2 bases, with 18 bases between. CDR3 length equals 16 residues. CDR3 bases: TGTGCCAGCAGCCCCGTAATGACAGGCGTAAACTATGGCTACACCTTC. The encoded protein is CASSPVMTGVNYGYTF.

The J gene is TRBJ2-3, the V gene TRBV18; 7 bases fit TRBD2. The CDR3 has 15 residues. V dropped 3 bases and J dropped 2; count of bases not matched to a gene: 5. Germline values: CDR1 KGHSH, CDR2 LQKENI. The CDR3 loop is CASSPTSVDTDTQYF. CDR3 DNA sequence: TGTGCCAGCTCACCTACTAGCGTTGACACAGATACGCAGTATTTT.

This clone occurred once. This chain links TRBV6-2 or TRBV6-3 with TRBJ2-1, with a weak D call TRBD2 (6 bases). The V and J ends lost 5 bases and 4 bases respectively, with 18 bases between them. The CDR3 contains 16 residues. From germline, CDR1 is MNHEY and CDR2 SVGEGT. CDR3 sequence: CASSHHPGTGYNEQFF. CDR3 DNA sequence: TGTGCCAGCAGTCACCACCCCGGGACTGGATACAATGAGCAGTTCTTC.

The chain links TRBV6-4 to TRBJ2-2; D gene ambiguous. With 4 bases removed from V and 3 bases from J, the gap between germline ends came to 9 bases. CDR3 length: 14 residues. In germline, CDR1 is MRHNA, CDR2 SNTAGT. The CDR3 sequence: CASSAESDTGELFF. The CDR3 DNA reads as TGTGCCAGCAGTGCCGAAAGCGACACCGGGGAGCTGTTTTTT.

This clone came up once. The chain recombines TRBV2 with TRBJ2-5; 12 bases align to TRBD2. This CDR3 region has 16 residues. Trimming cost V 5 bases and J 1 base; bases outside gene matches: 5. CDR1 and CDR2 from the germline V gene are SNHLY and FYNNEI. CDR3 in amino acids: CASSRGLAGFQETQYF. The CDR3 region has the DNA TGTGCCAGCAGTAGAGGACTAGCGGGATTCCAAGAGACCCAGTACTTC. Variable domain in full (rest from reference TRBV2 and TRBJ2-5): EPEVTQTPSHQVTQMGQEVILRCVPISNHLYFYWYRQILGQKVEFLVSFYNNEISEKSEIFDDQFSVERPDGSNFTLKIRSTKLEDSAMYFCASSRGLAGFQETQYFGPGTRLLVL.

This chain links TRBV24-1 with TRBJ1-2; D not certain. The CDR3 has 12 residues. Germline V gene lookup returns CDR1 KGHDR and CDR2 SFDVKD. The V gene lost 4 bases and the J gene lost 2 bases, with 4 bases spanning the gap. This CDR3 is CATSESNYGYTF. In DNA form, the CDR3 reads TGTGCCACCAGTGAATCAAACTATGGCTACACCTTC.

The V gene is TRBV6-4, the J gene TRBJ2-7; 7 bases match TRBD1. J gave up 1 base and V 0 bases, and 9 bases lay outside the gene matches. CDR3 size: 17 residues. Germline V CDR1 and CDR2: MRHNA, SNTAGT. The CDR3: CASSDSPGQLTSYEQYV. The CDR3 DNA reads TGTGCCAGCAGTGACTCCCCGGGACAGTTAACTTCCTACGAGCAGTACGTC.

The chain has TRBV3-1 (or the pseudogene TRBV3-2) and TRBJ2-2; no clear D. The V end lost 4 bases, the J end lost 6 bases, and 6 bases lay between the germline ends. CDR3 size: 12 residues. Germline assignment: CDR1 LGHDT and CDR2 YNNKEL (reference sequence). The CDR3 DNA is TGTGCCAGCAGCCTGGGCCCCGGGGAGCTGTTTTTT. Its protein is CASSLGPGELFF.

The chain has TRBV9 and TRBJ2-1; 7 positions match TRBD1. This CDR3 contains 13 residues. Germline V gene sequence: CDR1 SGDLS, CDR2 YYNGEE. V trimming: 3 bases; J trimming: 6 bases; junction bases outside the gene matches: 3. DNA of the CDR3: TGTGCCAGCAGCGCGACAGGGACCAATGAGCAGTTCTTC. Translating gives CASSATGTNEQFF.